This entry concerns a single T cell receptor beta chain. These data come from a study of blood T cell repertoires in COVID-19. For the study at large: Sites across the United States, Italy and Spain contributed samples from acute and convalescent COVID-19. In each case, the material was cDNA or gDNA derived from T cells, B-cell-depleted T cells, or PBMCs.

Original processing methods: Estimated nucleated cell counts came from reference gene primer amplification. The data were produced by immunoSEQ multiplex PCR, yet TCRdb's version contains in-frame clones alone and is incomplete. The V and J calls and clone size were taken over from that table, and D and trimming were inferred from the DNA. The sample records approximately 150,000 clones, 87% being singletons. The CDR3 spans 18 residues. Trimming pared 5 bases from V and 8 bases from J, leaving 27 bases between. Germline-derived CDR1 and CDR2 are PRHDT and FYEKMQ (reference sequence). The sample comprised peripheral blood. The clonotype originates from a woman aged 50 to 60 with acute or convalescent COVID-19. This chain uses TRBV13 with TRBJ1-4; weak D call: TRBD1 (6 bases). The CDR3 sequence is CASSTNIDSGTYREKLFF. The CDR3 coding sequence is TGTGCCAGCAGCACTAACATTGATTCCGGGACATATAGGGAAAAACTGTTTTTT.